This TCR beta chain comes out of a study of cytomegalovirus exposure and HLA in healthy donors. Whole-study context: The approximately 120 validation repertoires, a later analysis reported, used the same platform as the approximately 700 first-cohort repertoires. Findings of the study overall: Some TCR beta chains (164 of them) were listed as cytomegalovirus-associated. Subsequent analysis of the 100 to 150 validation repertoires found a tendency for first-cohort TCR clusters to co-occur. In vitro testing confirmed a few CMV-associated chains as specific for CMV antigens.

The CDR3 covers 14 residues. CDR1 is GTSNPN, CDR2 SVGIG, per germline (reference sequence). The ends were cut back, 2 bases at V and 0 bases at J, with 8 bases in the middle. Method: immunoSEQ multiplex PCR; TCRdb's copy keeps in-frame clones and lacks some. In the table there are about 200,000 clones, about 79% of which are singletons. Points on this clone: Its target is unknown.

The gene calls are TRBV30 and TRBJ1-5; D is uncertain. This clonotype originated in a woman in her 30s in good health and CMV-seropositive. Sequenced sample: PBMCs. For the CDR3, the DNA is TGTGCCTGGAGTTATGAGTATAGCAATCAGCCCCAGCATTTT. This sequence encodes CAWSYEYSNQPQHF.